This entry lists 12 T cell receptor beta chains sequenced from one sample in a study of T-cell memory formation after mild COVID-19. TCRdb processed the 5' RACE reads anew with MiXCR; each CDR3 protein has one entry. The sample lists 450,000 or so distinct CDR3 sequences, 20% to 25% seen once, with under 15% in the top ten. Sequencing was performed on PBMCs or a T cell subset sorted from them (not recorded which). These receptors originate from an adult woman who had mild COVID-19 (a few samples of this study predate the infection). Cell type and time point are not known.

This chain connects TRBV20-1 to TRBJ2-1; 9 bases align to TRBD2. V lost 1 base, J lost 8 bases, and 9 bases stayed unmatched. Germline V gene sequence: CDR1 DFQATT, CDR2 SNEGSKA (reference sequence). The CDR3 loop spans 15 amino acids. The CDR3 here is CSARVGGRASHEQFF. For the CDR3, the DNA is TGCAGTGCTAGAGTCGGCGGGAGGGCCTCCCATGAGCAGTTCTTC.

The CDR3 DNA sequence: TGTGCCAGCAGCAACAGGGTGAACACTGAAGCTTTCTTT. It yields the protein CASSNRVNTEAFF. The rearrangement uses TRBV7-8 and TRBJ1-1, with D perhaps TRBD1 (6 bases). CDR1 and CDR2 (germline): SGHVS, FQNEAQ. The V end was cut by 5 bases, the J end by 0 bases, with 7 bases between. The CDR3 contains 13 residues. Complete variable domain (other parts from reference TRBV7-8 and TRBJ1-1): GAGVSQSPRYKVAKRGQDVALRCDPISGHVSLFWYQQALGQGPEFLTYFQNEAQLDKSGLPSDRFFAERPEGSVSTLKIQRTQQEDSAVYLCASSNRVNTEAFFGQGTRLTVV.

A single count supports this clonotype. The chain employs TRBV2 and TRBJ2-3; 11 positions match TRBD2. The CDR3 extends over 16 amino acids. The germline V gene encodes CDR1 SNHLY and CDR2 FYNNEI. V was pared by 3 bases and J by 2 bases, with 4 bases of the junction left unmatched. This CDR3 is CASSEGLAENTDTQYF. The DNA of the CDR3 is TGTGCCAGCAGTGAGGGACTAGCGGAGAACACAGATACGCAGTATTTT.

This chain joins TRBV9 and TRBJ1-6; 9 bases are shared with TRBD1. The germline V gene encodes CDR1 SGDLS and CDR2 YYNGEE. The CDR3 contains 14 residues. J lost 10 bases, V lost 4 bases, and 6 bases had no gene match. Here the CDR3 DNA reads TGTGCCAGCAGCCCCGGACAGGGGCCCTCACCCCTCCACTTT. Its protein is CASSPGQGPSPLHF.

This chain links TRBV5-1 with TRBJ2-1; D perhaps matches TRBD2 (6 bases). V lost 0 bases and J 8 bases, leaving 12 bases between the germline ends. This CDR3 has 14 residues. The V gene's germline CDR1 is SGHRS and CDR2 YFSETQ. Here the CDR3 DNA reads TGCGCCAGCAGCTTGGAGAACGGGAGAGATGAGCAGTTCTTC. Protein product: CASSLENGRDEQFF.

This clonotype was picked up many times. One end of the junction does not line up with germline, which may come from a read error. This chain uses TRBV5-1 with TRBJ2-7, with TRBD1 matching 9 bases. The CDR3 runs to 14 residues. Germline V gene sequence: CDR1 SGHRS, CDR2 YFSETQ. The CDR3 sequence: CASSPGTGFYEQYF. The CDR3 DNA reads TGTGCCAGCAGCCCCGGGACAGGGTTCTACGAGCAGTACTTC.

This clonotype has only a few counts. The rearrangement joins TRBV4-1 to TRBJ2-2, with 11 bases lining up with TRBD1. With 5 bases clipped from V and 4 bases from J, the junction kept 9 bases outside the gene matches. The CDR3 extends over 17 amino acids. Per germline, CDR1 MGHRA and CDR2 YSYEKL. In DNA form, the CDR3 reads TGCGCCAGCAGCGTATGGGACAGGGGGTTCAGCACCGGGGAGCTGTTTTTT. Its protein product is CASSVWDRGFSTGELFF.

The table lists this clonotype with a few counts. The chain is built from TRBV5-1 and TRBJ2-1, with 14 positions matching TRBD2. The germline V gene encodes CDR1 SGHRS and CDR2 YFSETQ. The CDR3 is made up of 15 amino acids. Unmatched junction bases numbered 6, after V lost 4 bases and J lost 9 bases. The DNA of the CDR3 is TGCGCCAGCAGCAATGGGACTAGCGGGAGAGGTGAGCAGTTCTTC. Protein: CASSNGTSGRGEQFF.

J is TRBJ2-7 and V is TRBV29-1; TRBD1 aligns across 9 bases. The ends lost 4 bases at V and 4 bases at J; junction bases unmatched: 5. This CDR3 region has 13 residues. From germline, CDR1 is SQVTM and CDR2 ANQGSEA. The DNA for the CDR3 is TGCAGCGTTGGAAGAGGGACAGGGTACGAGCAGTACTTC. Residues: CSVGRGTGYEQYF.

J is TRBJ1-4 and V is TRBV25-1, with D uncertain. The germline gives CDR1 MGHDK, CDR2 SYGVNS. The CDR3 spans 11 residues. Trimming left V 2 bases short and J 8 bases short, with 3 bases between. In nucleotides, the CDR3 is TGTGCCAGCAGTGAACAGGAAAAACTGTTTTTT. Amino acids: CASSEQEKLFF.

This clonotype was seen more than once but under ten times. The chain joins TRBV6-5 to TRBJ2-1, with D possibly TRBD2 on 6 matching bases. Per the germline V gene, CDR1 is MNHEY and CDR2 is SVGAGI. V lost 0 bases to trimming and J lost 6 bases, with 12 bases between them. The CDR3 is made up of 15 amino acids. The CDR3 DNA reads as TGTGCCAGCAGTTACTCACCCGGGACTGGCAATGAGCAGTTCTTC. Its translation: CASSYSPGTGNEQFF.

This clonotype was seen more than once but under ten times. The chain joins TRBV6-5 to TRBJ1-1, with D possibly matching TRBD1 (5 bases). The ends were cut back, 6 bases at V and 1 base at J, with 12 bases in the middle. Germline-derived CDR1 and CDR2 are MNHEY and SVGAGI. The CDR3 runs 14 residues. The DNA of the CDR3 is TGTGCCAGCAGGCCTTTAACAGGGAACACTGAAGCTTTCTTT. Translated, it gives CASRPLTGNTEAFF.